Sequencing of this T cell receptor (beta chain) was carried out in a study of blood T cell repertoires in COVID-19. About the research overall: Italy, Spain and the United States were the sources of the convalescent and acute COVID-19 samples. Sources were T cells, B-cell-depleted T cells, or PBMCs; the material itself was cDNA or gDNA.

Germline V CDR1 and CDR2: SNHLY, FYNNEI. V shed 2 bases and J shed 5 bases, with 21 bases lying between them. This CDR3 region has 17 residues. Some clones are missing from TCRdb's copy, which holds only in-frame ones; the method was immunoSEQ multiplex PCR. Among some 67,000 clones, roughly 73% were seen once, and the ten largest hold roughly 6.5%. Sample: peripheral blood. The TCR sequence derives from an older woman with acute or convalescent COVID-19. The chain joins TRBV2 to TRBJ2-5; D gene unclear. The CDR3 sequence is CASSENKTPTSRETQYF. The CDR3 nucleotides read TGTGCCAGCAGTGAAAATAAAACTCCTACCTCGCGGGAGACCCAGTACTTC. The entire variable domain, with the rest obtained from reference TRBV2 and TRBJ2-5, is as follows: EPEVTQTPSHQVTQMGQEVILRCVPISNHLYFYWYRQILGQKVEFLVSFYNNEISEKSEIFDDQFSVERPDGSNFTLKIRSTKLEDSAMYFCASSENKTPTSRETQYFGPGTRLLVL.